This is a list of T cell receptor beta chains from one sample in a study of cytomegalovirus exposure and HLA in healthy donors. Method: immunoSEQ multiplex PCR; TCRdb's copy keeps in-frame clones and lacks some. Among roughly 90,000 clones, roughly four fifths were seen once, and the ten largest hold about 4.6%. Sequencing used PBMCs. Receptor source: a woman between 40 and 55 years old in good health and CMV-seropositive. Both conserved end residues are part of each CDR3. Each record gives: D gene, clone size, V gene, J gene, CDR3 protein, CDR3 DNA. D genes are given only for firm matches. Clone sizes are given selectively: once, few, many, or a class where the clone is expanded.

-	-	TRBV29-1	TRBJ2-5	CSVDFGGTETQYF	TGCAGCGTCGACTTCGGGGGTACAGAGACCCAGTACTTC
TRBD1	-	TRBV5-1	TRBJ1-6	CASSRGRDRVGNSPLHF	TGCGCCAGCAGCCGTGGGCGGGACAGGGTTGGAAATTCACCCCTCCACTTT
-	few	TRBV5-6	TRBJ2-1	CASSSDKSSYNEQFF	TGTGCCAGCAGCTCCGACAAGAGCTCCTACAATGAGCAGTTCTTC
-	-	TRBV5-4	TRBJ1-2	CASSRRQLSNYGYTF	TGTGCCAGCAGCCGTAGACAGTTGTCTAACTATGGCTACACCTTC
TRBD1	-	TRBV28	TRBJ1-1	CASSMTGLNTEAFF	TGTGCCAGCAGTATGACAGGGCTGAACACTGAAGCTTTCTTT
-	few	TRBV28	TRBJ2-2	CASSASPAGTNTGELFF	TGTGCCAGCAGCGCATCCCCCGCGGGCACGAACACCGGGGAGCTGTTTTTT
-	-	TRBV7-8	TRBJ2-5	CASSSLGAGEGEQYF	TGTGCCAGCAGCTCGCTGGGGGCGGGAGAGGGGGAGCAGTACTTC
TRBD2	-	TRBV13	TRBJ2-7	CASSPRLAGRYEQYF	TGTGCCAGCAGCCCTAGACTAGCGGGACGCTACGAGCAGTACTTC
TRBD2	-	TRBV19	TRBJ2-1	CASRQLASSSYNEQFF	TGTGCCAGTAGACAACTAGCGTCGAGCTCCTACAATGAGCAGTTCTTC
-	-	TRBV25-1	TRBJ1-5	CASSATGTPNQPQHF	TGTGCCAGCAGCGCTACCGGGACACCTAATCAGCCCCAGCATTTT
TRBD2	-	TRBV19	TRBJ2-7	CASSTSGRAEYEQYF	TGTGCCAGTAGTACGAGCGGGAGGGCCGAGTACGAGCAGTACTTC
TRBD2	-	TRBV29-1	TRBJ2-1	CSVDLGTSGYNEQFF	TGCAGCGTTGATCTGGGGACTAGCGGATACAATGAGCAGTTCTTC
TRBD2	few	TRBV7-2	TRBJ2-4	CASSDSGAGAKNIQYF	TGTGCCAGCAGCGACAGCGGGGCGGGTGCCAAAAACATTCAGTACTTC
TRBD1	-	TRBV6-5	TRBJ2-7	CASSWDREYEQYF	TGTGCCAGCAGTTGGGACAGGGAGTACGAGCAGTACTTC
-	-	TRBV2	TRBJ2-1	CASSAKPYNEQFF	TGTGCCAGCAGTGCAAAGCCGTACAATGAGCAGTTCTTC
-	-	TRBV10-3	TRBJ1-1	CAISESQDVNTEAFF	TGTGCCATCAGTGAGTCGCAGGATGTAAACACTGAAGCTTTCTTT
-	-	TRBV21-1	TRBJ1-5	CASSKNTDSNQPQHF	TGTGCCAGCAGCAAAAATACAGATAGTAATCAGCCCCAGCATTTT
-	few	TRBV4-3	TRBJ1-4	CASSHDDTSGVTNEKLFF	TGCGCCAGCAGCCACGACGATACATCAGGGGTAACTAATGAAAAACTGTTTTTT
-	-	TRBV28	TRBJ2-6	CASSLYAGSGANVLTF	TGTGCCAGCAGTTTATACGCGGGATCTGGGGCCAACGTCCTGACTTTC
TRBD2	-	TRBV28	TRBJ2-3	CASSLDSGLDTQYF	TGTGCCAGCAGTTTGGATAGCGGGTTAGATACGCAGTATTTT
-	-	TRBV27	TRBJ1-2	CASSQTGYDGYPF	TGTGCCAGCAGCCAGACAGGATACGATGGCTACCCCTTC
-	few	TRBV30	TRBJ1-3	CAWKGLLRPQSGNTIYF	TGTGCCTGGAAGGGGCTGCTGAGACCACAATCTGGAAACACCATATATTTT
-	-	TRBV27	TRBJ2-1	CASSPYRDSYNEQFF	TGTGCCAGCAGTCCCTACAGGGACTCCTACAATGAGCAGTTCTTC
TRBD1	-	TRBV10-3	TRBJ1-1	CAISEDRTTEAFF	TGTGCCATCAGCGAGGACAGGACTACTGAAGCTTTCTTT
-	-	TRBV6-5	TRBJ2-2	CASHNSGELFF	TGTGCCAGCCATAACTCCGGGGAGCTGTTTTTT
-	-	TRBV11-2	TRBJ2-7	CASSSLTYEQYF	TGTGCCAGCAGCTCTCTTACCTACGAGCAGTACTTC
TRBD2	-	TRBV6-1	TRBJ2-1	CASSELLAGDPYNEQFF	TGTGCCAGCAGTGAGCTACTAGCGGGAGATCCCTACAATGAGCAGTTCTTC
TRBD2	many	TRBV12-5	TRBJ2-2	CASGLALAGRTGELFF	TGTGCTAGTGGTTTGGCCCTAGCGGGGAGAACAGGGGAGCTGTTTTTT
TRBD2	-	TRBV5-6	TRBJ2-1	CASSPWTSGKNEQFF	TGTGCCAGCAGCCCTTGGACTAGCGGGAAAAATGAGCAGTTCTTC
-	-	TRBV21-1	TRBJ1-1	CASSTEPEGGTEAFF	TGTGCCAGCAGCACCGAACCTGAGGGCGGCACTGAAGCTTTCTTT
TRBD2	-	TRBV6-1	TRBJ2-1	CASSLGTSGSNEQFF	TGTGCCAGCAGCCTCGGGACTAGCGGCAGCAATGAGCAGTTCTTC
TRBD1	-	TRBV2	TRBJ2-2	CASTGTGGTGELFF	TGTGCCAGCACCGGGACAGGGGGCACCGGGGAGCTGTTTTTT
TRBD2	-	TRBV5-1	TRBJ2-1	CASSFGLAENEQFF	TGCGCCAGCAGTTTTGGACTAGCCGAAAATGAGCAGTTCTTC
-	few	TRBV5-8	TRBJ1-5	CASTRRTLNQPQHF	TGTGCCAGCACCCGTAGGACTCTCAATCAGCCCCAGCATTTT
-	-	TRBV28	TRBJ2-3	CASSLSKRPGSTDTQYF	TGTGCCAGCAGTTTATCCAAGCGGCCGGGGAGTACAGATACGCAGTATTTT
TRBD2	-	TRBV5-1	TRBJ2-5	CASSSSGGQETQYF	TGCGCCAGCAGCTCTAGCGGGGGCCAAGAGACCCAGTACTTC
TRBD2	-	TRBV9	TRBJ2-7	CASSVDFGTSGSSYEQYF	TGTGCCAGCAGCGTAGATTTTGGGACTAGCGGGAGCTCATACGAGCAGTACTTC
TRBD2	-	TRBV7-9	TRBJ2-1	CASSFVWSGRRQQGEQFF	TGTGCCAGCAGCTTCGTTTGGTCCGGGAGGCGCCAACAAGGTGAGCAGTTCTTC
TRBD1	-	TRBV9	TRBJ1-4	CASSATDRAEKLFF	TGTGCCAGCAGCGCTACGGACAGGGCTGAAAAACTGTTTTTT
-	-	TRBV9	TRBJ2-7	CASSVTGWSYEQYF	TGTGCCAGCAGCGTTACAGGGTGGAGTTACGAGCAGTACTTC
TRBD1	-	TRBV14	TRBJ1-2	CASSQTGTGPYGYTF	TGTGCCAGCAGCCAAACTGGGACAGGTCCCTATGGCTACACCTTC
-	-	TRBV2	TRBJ1-1	CANRDTNEAFF	TGTGCCAACCGGGATACCAATGAAGCTTTCTTT
TRBD2	-	TRBV6-6	TRBJ2-5	CASSHQAGERETQYF	TGTGCCAGCAGTCACCAAGCGGGAGAGAGGGAGACCCAGTACTTC
TRBD1	-	TRBV5-4	TRBJ1-2	CASTTNRDSINPKDYGYTF	TGTGCCAGCACTACAAACCGGGACAGCATCAATCCAAAGGACTATGGCTACACCTTC
TRBD1	-	TRBV29-1	TRBJ2-7	CSVGLYGQGQDEQYF	TGCAGCGTTGGATTATACGGACAGGGTCAGGACGAGCAGTACTTC
TRBD1	-	TRBV6-5	TRBJ1-5	CASSASGGGGQPQHF	TGTGCCAGCAGTGCATCAGGGGGTGGGGGTCAGCCCCAGCATTTT
-	few	TRBV11-2	TRBJ2-7	CASSHLVGARDF	TGTGCCAGCAGCCATCTGGTGGGGGCAAGGGACTTC
-	-	TRBV5-6	TRBJ2-7	CASSLTTGRNSYEQYF	TGTGCCAGCAGCTTAACTACAGGGCGCAATTCCTACGAGCAGTACTTC
-	-	TRBV20-1	TRBJ1-1	CSAPGVREAFF	TGCAGTGCTCCAGGGGTCCGTGAAGCTTTCTTT
-	-	TRBV4-1	TRBJ2-3	CASSQDTEYSGDTQYF	TGCGCCAGCAGCCAAGATACGGAGTATAGCGGAGATACGCAGTATTTT